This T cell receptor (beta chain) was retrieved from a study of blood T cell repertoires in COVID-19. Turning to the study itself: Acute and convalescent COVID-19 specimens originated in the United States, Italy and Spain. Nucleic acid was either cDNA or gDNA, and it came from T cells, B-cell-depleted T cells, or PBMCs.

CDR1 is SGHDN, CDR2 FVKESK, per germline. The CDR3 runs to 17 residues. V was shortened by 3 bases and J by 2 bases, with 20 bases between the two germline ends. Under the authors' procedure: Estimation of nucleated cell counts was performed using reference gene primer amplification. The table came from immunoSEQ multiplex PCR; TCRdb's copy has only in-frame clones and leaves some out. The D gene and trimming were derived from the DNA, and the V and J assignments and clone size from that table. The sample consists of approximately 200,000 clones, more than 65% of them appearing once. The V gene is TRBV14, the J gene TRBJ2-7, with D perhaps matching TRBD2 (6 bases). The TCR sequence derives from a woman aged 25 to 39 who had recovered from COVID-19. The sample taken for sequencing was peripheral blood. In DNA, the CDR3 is TGTGCCAGCAGCCAGTCCTGGGGGGTTCGGAACCCCTACGAGCAGTACTTC. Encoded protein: CASSQSWGVRNPYEQYF.